The 8 T cell receptor beta chains reported below all come from one sample, sequenced in a study of T cell responses to AZD1222 COVID-19 vaccine. The protocol was immunoSEQ multiplex PCR, while the TCRdb copy is restricted to in-frame clones and leaves out a portion. The sample holds about 130,000 clones, 89% seen once. The input for sequencing was peripheral blood, taken on day 0 of AZD1222 vaccination. All receptors derive from an adult in good health.

This chain connects TRBV4-2 to TRBJ1-4, with D tentatively TRBD1 (5 bases). V was trimmed by 1 base and J by 6 bases, leaving 9 bases between them. From germline, CDR1 is LGHNA and CDR2 YNFKEQ. CDR3 size: 14 residues. The CDR3 region has the DNA TGTGCCAGCAGCCAAGCCGGGGCCTATGAAAAACTGTTTTTT. It yields the protein CASSQAGAYEKLFF.

The chain is built from TRBV5-1 and TRBJ1-2; D is possibly TRBD1 (5 bases). The CDR3 totals 14 residues. Germline CDR1 reads SGHRS; CDR2 reads YFSETQ. V lost 2 bases, J lost 1 base, and 9 bases lay in between. Here the CDR3 DNA reads TGCGCCAGCAGCTTAGCAGGGCTTAACTATGGCTACACCTTC. It translates to CASSLAGLNYGYTF.

This chain connects TRBV6-1 to TRBJ1-2; D is ambiguous. V lost 2 bases to trimming and J lost 8 bases, with 6 bases between them. CDR1 is MNHNS and CDR2 is SASEGT in the germline V gene. This CDR3 is 11 amino acids long. DNA for the CDR3: TGTGCCAGCAGTGAAATTCTGGGCTACACCTTC. It encodes CASSEILGYTF.

This clone was seen a handful of times. This chain joins TRBV10-3 and TRBJ2-1, with D possibly called TRBD1 or TRBD2 (5 bases each). The length of the CDR3 is 16 residues. V was trimmed by 5 bases and J by 0 bases, leaving 14 bases between them. Germline values: CDR1 ENHRY, CDR2 SYGVKD. The CDR3 DNA reads as TGTGCCATCAGTAAACGAGGGGAAAGCTCCTACAATGAGCAGTTCTTC. It encodes CAISKRGESSYNEQFF.

The CDR3 DNA reads as TGTGCCAGCAGCCAAAAGGGTAAAGAGACCCAGTACTTC. Amino acid sequence: CASSQKGKETQYF. The V call is TRBV3-1 (or the pseudogene TRBV3-2), the J call TRBJ2-5; D gene unclear. The ends were cut back, 2 bases at V and 3 bases at J, with 7 bases in the middle. From germline, CDR1 is LGHDT and CDR2 YNNKEL (reference sequence). The CDR3 loop spans 13 amino acids.

This chain joins TRBV10-3 and TRBJ2-3; the D is unclear. Trimming took off 3 bases at V and 4 bases at J, with 5 bases between the two ends. CDR3 length: 12 amino acids. Per germline, CDR1 ENHRY and CDR2 SYGVKD. The CDR3 reads CAISDVADTQYF. Here the CDR3 DNA reads TGTGCCATCAGTGATGTCGCAGATACGCAGTATTTT.

This chain uses TRBV7-2 with TRBJ1-1; the D is unclear. The CDR3 consists of 15 residues. With 1 base removed from V and 4 bases from J, the gap between germline ends came to 13 bases. The germline gives CDR1 SGHTA, CDR2 FQGNSA. The CDR3 DNA reads as TGTGCCAGCAGCTTAGTTGTCGACACAAGCACTGAAGCTTTCTTT. This translates into CASSLVVDTSTEAFF.

This chain links TRBV11-3 with TRBJ2-5; perhaps D is TRBD1 or TRBD2 (5 bases each). CDR3 size: 13 residues. Deletions cut 6 bases from V and 4 bases from J, with 12 bases between. In germline, CDR1 is SGHNT, CDR2 YENEEA. The CDR3 spells CASSGTLGETQYF. DNA for the CDR3: TGTGCCAGCAGTGGGACCTTGGGAGAGACCCAGTACTTC.